The 5 T cell receptor beta chains listed next were all sequenced from one sample in a study of shared clonotypes between healthy human individuals. Data came from immunoSEQ multiplex PCR; TCRdb stores just in-frame clones and leaves some out. Among fewer than 500,000 clones listed, around 79% were seen once. Sequencing input: PBMCs. These receptors originate from a woman in her 40s in good health. Some clones in this sample may be carry-over from other donors' samples.

The chain employs TRBV30 and TRBJ1-3; perhaps TRBD1 as D (5 bases). The CDR3 length is 13 residues. Germline V gene data show CDR1 as GTSNPN and CDR2 as SVGIG (reference sequence). V shed 2 bases and J shed 2 bases, with 7 bases lying between them. The CDR3 coding sequence is TGTGCCTGGAGTCAGGGACCTGGAAACACCATATATTTT. Protein: CAWSQGPGNTIYF.

V usage is TRBV9 and J usage is TRBJ2-2, with D tentatively TRBD2 (5 bases). The CDR3 covers 13 residues. From germline, CDR1 is SGDLS and CDR2 YYNGEE. V was pared by 4 bases and J by 5 bases, with 9 bases between. CDR3 loop: CASSLRLTGELFF. The CDR3 DNA sequence: TGTGCCAGCAGCCTGAGACTAACCGGGGAGCTGTTTTTT.

This clone has just a few counts. V is TRBV11-3 and J is TRBJ2-2; 8 bases agree with TRBD2. There are 17 residues in the CDR3. The V and J ends lost 5 bases and 3 bases, in that order; junction bases with no gene match: 11. In germline, CDR1 is SGHNT, CDR2 YENEEA. The CDR3 loop is CASSENSAGVYTGELFF. CDR3 DNA: TGTGCCAGCAGCGAGAACTCAGCGGGAGTGTACACCGGGGAGCTGTTTTTT. The full variable domain, in which reference TRBV11-3 and TRBJ2-2 provide the parts outside the CDR3, is EAGVVQSPRYKIIEKKQPVAFWCNPISGHNTLYWYLQNLGQGPELLIRYENEEAVDDSQLPKDRFSAERLKGVDSTLKIQPAELGDSAVYLCASSENSAGVYTGELFFGEGSRLTVL.

This clone was picked up many times. The chain combines TRBV10-3 with TRBJ2-7; D tentatively reads TRBD1 or TRBD2 (5 bases each). Trimming left V 0 bases short and J 0 bases short, with 9 bases between. CDR1 and CDR2 (germline): ENHRY, SYGVKD. The CDR3 consists of 15 residues. CDR3: CAISESPGTSYEQYF. As DNA, the CDR3 is TGTGCCATCAGTGAGTCGCCCGGGACCTCCTACGAGCAGTACTTC.

The chain employs TRBV4-1 and TRBJ1-1, with a weak D call TRBD1 (5 bases). V was pared by 2 bases and J by 6 bases, with 16 bases between. The length of the CDR3 is 15 residues. CDR1 is MGHRA, CDR2 YSYEKL, per germline. Written as DNA, the CDR3 is TGCGCCAGCAGCCAACCTCATGCCAGGGATGCTGAAGCTTTCTTT. It specifies CASSQPHARDAEAFF.